A selection of T cell receptor beta chains follows, all from one sample in a study of control samples from healthy donors and cancer patients. Generated by immunoSEQ multiplex PCR, the TCRdb table keeps only in-frame clones and is missing some. The sample contains fewer than 200,000 clones, roughly 94% of which appear only once. The sequenced sample consisted of PBMCs. The receptors were gathered from a man aged 55 to 70 with colorectal cancer. The CDR3 runs from the conserved cysteine through the conserved F or W. Fields, in order: CDR3 protein, CDR3 DNA, J gene, V gene, clone size, D gene. D genes are given only for firm matches. The size of a clone is reported for some rows only, either as once, few or many, or as a class for expanded clones.

CDR3 protein: CAWNGGSGYEQYF; CDR3 DNA: TGTGCCTGGAATGGGGGTAGCGGCTACGAGCAGTACTTC; J gene: TRBJ2-7; V gene: TRBV30; clone size: .; D gene: .
CDR3 protein: CASSLDPGPYEQYF; CDR3 DNA: TGCGCCAGCAGCTTGGACCCAGGCCCCTACGAGCAGTACTTC; J gene: TRBJ2-7; V gene: TRBV5-1; clone size: .; D gene: .
CDR3 protein: CSVAPRDYTDTQYF; CDR3 DNA: TGCAGCGTCGCCCCCAGGGATTACACAGATACGCAGTATTTT; J gene: TRBJ2-3; V gene: TRBV29-1; clone size: .; D gene: .
CDR3 protein: CASSSSDSLSYNEQFF; CDR3 DNA: TGTGCCAGCTCATCCTCGGACTCACTCTCCTACAATGAGCAGTTCTTC; J gene: TRBJ2-1; V gene: TRBV18; clone size: .; D gene: .
CDR3 protein: CASSPSPLLTKNIQYF; CDR3 DNA: TGTGCCAGTAGTCCCTCCCCTTTACTAACCAAAAACATTCAGTACTTC; J gene: TRBJ2-4; V gene: TRBV19; clone size: once; D gene: .
CDR3 protein: CASSLDPINYGYTF; CDR3 DNA: TGTGCCAGCAGCTTGGATCCCATCAACTATGGCTACACCTTC; J gene: TRBJ1-2; V gene: TRBV5-6; clone size: .; D gene: .
CDR3 protein: CASSLTGTAQETQYF; CDR3 DNA: TGTGCCAGCAGCTTAACCGGGACAGCCCAAGAGACCCAGTACTTC; J gene: TRBJ2-5; V gene: TRBV7-2; clone size: .; D gene: TRBD1
CDR3 protein: CASSGGQLRFF; CDR3 DNA: TGTGCCAGTAGTGGGGGACAGTTGAGGTTCTTC; J gene: TRBJ2-1; V gene: TRBV19; clone size: .; D gene: TRBD1
CDR3 protein: CASSPTGTSITDTQYF; CDR3 DNA: TGTGCCAGCTCACCTACCGGGACTAGCATCACAGATACGCAGTATTTT; J gene: TRBJ2-3; V gene: TRBV18; clone size: .; D gene: TRBD2
CDR3 protein: CASSELRQGRGNQPQHF; CDR3 DNA: TGCGCCAGCAGTGAGTTACGACAGGGAAGGGGCAATCAGCCCCAGCATTTT; J gene: TRBJ1-5; V gene: TRBV10-1; clone size: few; D gene: TRBD1
CDR3 protein: CARELSKENYGYTF; CDR3 DNA: TGTGCCAGGGAATTATCGAAGGAGAACTATGGCTACACCTTC; J gene: TRBJ1-2; V gene: TRBV2; clone size: .; D gene: .
CDR3 protein: CASSPLIRGEPPGELFF; CDR3 DNA: TGTGCCAGCAGCCCCCTGATTCGGGGGGAACCCCCCGGGGAGCTGTTTTTT; J gene: TRBJ2-2; V gene: TRBV7-6; clone size: .; D gene: TRBD2
CDR3 protein: CAWSVQSGNEQFF; CDR3 DNA: TGTGCCTGGAGTGTACAATCCGGGAATGAGCAGTTCTTC; J gene: TRBJ2-1; V gene: TRBV30; clone size: once; D gene: .
CDR3 protein: CASSLAGGHNEQFF; CDR3 DNA: TGTGCCAGCAGCCTAGCGGGGGGGCATAATGAGCAGTTCTTC; J gene: TRBJ2-1; V gene: TRBV9; clone size: .; D gene: TRBD2
CDR3 protein: CASRAYSNYGYTF; CDR3 DNA: TGTGCCAGCAGGGCGTACAGTAACTATGGCTACACCTTC; J gene: TRBJ1-2; V gene: TRBV2; clone size: .; D gene: .
CDR3 protein: CASSWSTAGKFYEQYF; CDR3 DNA: TGCGCCAGCAGCTGGTCTACGGCGGGGAAATTCTACGAGCAGTACTTC; J gene: TRBJ2-7; V gene: TRBV4-3; clone size: once; D gene: .
CDR3 protein: CASSSRNEQFF; CDR3 DNA: TGTGCCAGCAGCTCACGCAATGAGCAGTTCTTC; J gene: TRBJ2-1; V gene: TRBV3-1/TRBV3-2; clone size: .; D gene: .
CDR3 protein: CAISGGLPSTDTQYF; CDR3 DNA: TGTGCCATCAGTGGGGGCCTTCCTAGCACAGATACGCAGTATTTT; J gene: TRBJ2-3; V gene: TRBV10-3; clone size: once; D gene: .
CDR3 protein: CASSHLTGGPSRGVNYGYTF; CDR3 DNA: TGTGCCAGCAGCCACCTGACAGGGGGCCCCAGTAGAGGGGTTAACTATGGCTACACCTTC; J gene: TRBJ1-2; V gene: TRBV14; clone size: .; D gene: TRBD1
CDR3 protein: CASSPRDGSGYTF; CDR3 DNA: TGTGCCAGCAGTCCCCGGGACGGCAGTGGCTACACCTTC; J gene: TRBJ1-2; V gene: TRBV2; clone size: .; D gene: .
CDR3 protein: CASSNRVKHEQYF; CDR3 DNA: TGTGCCAGCAGTAACAGGGTAAAGCACGAGCAGTACTTC; J gene: TRBJ2-7; V gene: TRBV2; clone size: .; D gene: .
CDR3 protein: CSVGGLSTKYNEQFF; CDR3 DNA: TGCAGCGTCGGTGGACTGTCGACGAAATACAATGAGCAGTTCTTC; J gene: TRBJ2-1; V gene: TRBV29-1; clone size: .; D gene: .